This record concerns one T cell receptor (beta chain) sequence. This entry belongs to a study of blood T cell repertoires in COVID-19. The length of the CDR3 is 16 residues. In germline, CDR1 is LNHNV, CDR2 YYDKDF (reference sequence). With V trimmed by 5 bases and J by 8 bases, 8 bases remained unmatched. Sequencing used immunoSEQ multiplex PCR; TCRdb keeps in-frame clones, though not all of them. Of approximately 170,000 clones in the sample, roughly four fifths were seen once. V usage is TRBV15 and J usage is TRBJ2-1; 14 bases are shared with TRBD2. This clonotype was obtained from a woman in her 70s with COVID-19, enrolled during active disease. The source material was peripheral blood. This CDR3 is CATSGGTSGRRDEQFF. The CDR3 nucleotides are TGTGCCACCAGCGGTGGGACTAGCGGGAGAAGGGATGAGCAGTTCTTC.